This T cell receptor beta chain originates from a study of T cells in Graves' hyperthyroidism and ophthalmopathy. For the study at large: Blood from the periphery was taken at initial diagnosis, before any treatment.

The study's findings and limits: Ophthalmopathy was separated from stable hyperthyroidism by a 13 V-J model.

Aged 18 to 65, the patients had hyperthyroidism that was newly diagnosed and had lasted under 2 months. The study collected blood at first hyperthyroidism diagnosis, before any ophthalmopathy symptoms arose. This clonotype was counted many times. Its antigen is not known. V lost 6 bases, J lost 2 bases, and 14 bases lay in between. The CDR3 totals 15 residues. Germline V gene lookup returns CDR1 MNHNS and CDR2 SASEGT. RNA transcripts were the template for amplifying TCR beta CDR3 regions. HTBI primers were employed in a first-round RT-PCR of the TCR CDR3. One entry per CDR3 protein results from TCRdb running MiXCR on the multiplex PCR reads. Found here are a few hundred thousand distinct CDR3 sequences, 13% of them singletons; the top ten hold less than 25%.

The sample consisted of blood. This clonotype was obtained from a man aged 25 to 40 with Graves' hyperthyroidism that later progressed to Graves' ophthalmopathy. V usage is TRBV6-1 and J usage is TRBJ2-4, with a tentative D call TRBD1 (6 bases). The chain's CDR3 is CASSPLQGPKNIQYF. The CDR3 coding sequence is TGTGCCAGCAGCCCCCTACAGGGCCCCAAAAACATTCAGTACTTC.